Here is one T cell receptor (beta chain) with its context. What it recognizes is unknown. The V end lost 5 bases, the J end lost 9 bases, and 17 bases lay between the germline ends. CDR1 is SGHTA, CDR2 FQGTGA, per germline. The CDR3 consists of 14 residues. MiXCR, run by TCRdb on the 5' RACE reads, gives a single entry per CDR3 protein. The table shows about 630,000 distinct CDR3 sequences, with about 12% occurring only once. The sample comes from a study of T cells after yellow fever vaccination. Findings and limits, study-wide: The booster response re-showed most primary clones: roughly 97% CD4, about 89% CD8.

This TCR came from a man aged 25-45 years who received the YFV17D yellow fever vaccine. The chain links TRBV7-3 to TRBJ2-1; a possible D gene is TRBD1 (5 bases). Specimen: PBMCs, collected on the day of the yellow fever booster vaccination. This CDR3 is CASSPNGANGEQFF. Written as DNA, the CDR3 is TGTGCCAGCAGCCCTAATGGGGCCAATGGTGAGCAGTTCTTC.